This T cell receptor (beta chain) was found in a study of technical replicates of blood from a handful of donors. Germline V gives CDR1 SGHRS, CDR2 YFSETQ. Losses at the gene ends were 2 bases for V and 5 bases for J; bases not matched to a gene: 6. The CDR3 covers 15 residues. The table came from immunoSEQ multiplex PCR; TCRdb's copy has only in-frame clones and leaves some out. There are about 93,000 clones in the sample; roughly 96% occur only once, and 0.25% to 0.3% lies in the top ten. This chain uses TRBV5-1 with TRBJ2-7; 11 bases map to TRBD1. The sequence was collected from a human donor in good health. Specimen: T cells isolated from PBMCs. CDR3 DNA sequence: TGCGCCAGCAGCTTTTTCTCGGGACAGGGGGACGAGCAGTACTTC. Translation gives CASSFFSGQGDEQYF.